This T cell receptor beta chain stems from a study of human T cells and chemical hapten exposure. This clonotype was found a few times. Time point here: patch test 3, about 24 weeks after DPC sensitization. The treatment denotes: therapeutic diphenylcyclopropenone sensitization with weekly scalp DPC. Authors' data handling: From 23,224 to 690,600 TCRs were found per sample, with a median of about 96,000. Each CDR3 protein gets one entry after TCRdb re-called the RACE reads with MiXCR. The V and J calls were determined by TCRdb, not by the authors. In the table there are 85,000 to 100,000 distinct CDR3 sequences, 27% of which are singletons. There are 12 residues in the CDR3. Germline V CDR1 and CDR2: SEHNR, FQNEAQ (reference sequence). Trimming left V 4 bases short and J 7 bases short, with 10 bases between.

The specimen comprised whole blood, sampled in connection with sensitization to the hapten diphenylcyclopropenone (DPC). This TCR derives from a man between 40 and 49 years old with alopecia areata. Some clones in this sample may be carry-over from other donors' samples. V and J are TRBV7-9 and TRBJ1-1, with TRBD1 as a possible D gene (6 bases). CDR3 bases: TGTGCCAGCAGCTATTCAGGGGTTGAAGCTTTCTTT. Its translation: CASSYSGVEAFF.